This T cell receptor beta chain was obtained from a study of Ad26.COV2.S vaccination and SARS-CoV-2 variants. Overall study: The Ad26.COV2.S arm of the COV1001 trial was where the donor was placed. Intramuscular Ad26.COV2.S doses were given once or twice, 56 days apart.

This clone came up a few times. Its antigen is still unknown. Study findings and constraints: People who got the vaccine had more spike-specific TCR breadth than people who got placebo.

Sequencing used immunoSEQ multiplex PCR; TCRdb keeps in-frame clones, though not all of them. The table has roughly 380,000 clones, around 84% seen once. Treatment defined: roughly 20 received Ad26.COV2.S at low or high dose, single or two shots; roughly 5 received placebo; per-sample allocation not given. Sampling took place 63 days after the first vaccine or placebo injection. Donation came from an adult in Boston who was aged 18-55 years. This sequence was found in a person aged 18-65 years who received the Ad26.COV2.S COVID-19 vaccine or a placebo. The material was peripheral blood, obtained in a trial of Ad26.COV2.S vaccine versus placebo.

The CDR3 protein is CASSPTFSGRAYEQYF. The DNA for the CDR3 is TGTGCCAGCAGCCCCACTTTTAGCGGGAGGGCCTACGAGCAGTACTTC. The chain combines TRBV7-6 with TRBJ2-7, with 11 bases lining up with TRBD2. Germline V gives CDR1 SGHVS, CDR2 FNYEAQ. This CDR3 contains 16 residues. Germline trimming cut 5 bases from V and 2 bases from J; bases unmatched to any gene: 8.